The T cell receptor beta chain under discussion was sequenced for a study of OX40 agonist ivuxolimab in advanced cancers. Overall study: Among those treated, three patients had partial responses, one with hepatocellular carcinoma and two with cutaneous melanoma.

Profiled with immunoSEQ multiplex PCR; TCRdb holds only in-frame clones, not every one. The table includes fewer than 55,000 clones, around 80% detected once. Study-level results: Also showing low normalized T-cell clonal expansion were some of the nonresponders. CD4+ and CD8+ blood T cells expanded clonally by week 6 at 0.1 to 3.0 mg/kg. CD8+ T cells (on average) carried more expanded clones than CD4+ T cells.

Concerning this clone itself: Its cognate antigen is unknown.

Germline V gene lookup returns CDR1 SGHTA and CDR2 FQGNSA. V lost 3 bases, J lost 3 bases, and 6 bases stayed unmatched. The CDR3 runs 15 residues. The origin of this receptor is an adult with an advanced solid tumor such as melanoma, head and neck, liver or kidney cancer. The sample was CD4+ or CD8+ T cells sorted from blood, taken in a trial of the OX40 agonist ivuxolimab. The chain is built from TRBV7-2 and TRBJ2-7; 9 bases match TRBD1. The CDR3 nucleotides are TGTGCCAGCAGCTTGTCGGGACAGGGAGACTACGAGCAGTACTTC. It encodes CASSLSGQGDYEQYF.